This T cell receptor beta chain appears in the sequencing data of a study of pediatric ulcerative colitis. The study's findings and limits: Repertoires came from total lymphocyte DNA, not specific subsets. Blood-rectal clonal overlap within each person was significantly higher in ulcerative colitis patients than controls. Clonal expansions reduced rectal repertoire diversity in acute severe colitis.

In germline, CDR1 is SGHTA, CDR2 FQGNSA. This CDR3 comprises 13 residues. V lost 1 base to trimming and J lost 1 base, with 5 bases between them. Rectal tissue came from one to two pinch biopsies taken at colonoscopy. Using immunoSEQ multiplex PCR, the repertoire was profiled, and TCRdb retains in-frame clones only, with some absent. The table includes tens of thousands of clones, more than 70% detected once. As regards this clone: What it recognizes is unknown.

V is TRBV7-2 and J is TRBJ2-7; D call uncertain. Sequencing was done on a sample of gut tissue. The receptor was derived from a boy between 10 and 17 years old with moderate ulcerative colitis. CDR3 sequence: CASSLGRSYEQYF. The CDR3 nucleotides read TGTGCCAGCAGCTTAGGGCGGTCCTACGAGCAGTACTTC.